A selection of T cell receptor beta chains follows, all from one sample in a study of T cell responses to AZD1222 COVID-19 vaccine. Profiling relied on immunoSEQ multiplex PCR, and the TCRdb table lists in-frame clones only, not all of them. The profile shows fewer than 180,000 clones, 90% of them singletons. Sample: peripheral blood, taken 28 days after the second AZD1222 dose. Source of these receptors: an adult who received the AZD1222 COVID-19 vaccine. Each CDR3 is given without its conserved first and last residue.

TRBV29-1 SGRVPSGQGGTEAF
TRBV4-2 ASSRLAGGPSNEQF
TRBV2 ASSPATGGYGYT
TRBV9 ASSVARLVSTDTQY
TRBV6-6 ASSKHPPDTEAF
TRBV7-2 ASSLVSGNDEQY
TRBV4-1 ASSQDQGGTDTQY
TRBV30 AWSAGYYEQY
TRBV6-5 ASTGSGSIEQY
TRBV7-2 ASSFSTRENTEAF
TRBV6-5 ASRTDPRSPLH
TRBV6-5 ASRGYGYT
TRBV19 ASSPRETWTEAF
TRBV30 AWSRSDRAGQPQH
TRBV27 ASSSLAGGPGNEQF
TRBV10-3 ATTRTGPVAGELF
TRBV3-1/TRBV3-2 ASSQTLEVSPLH
TRBV7-6 ASSLVGNSPLH
TRBV7-9 ASSLHITIVGNEQF
TRBV24-1 ATSDSLPEETQY
TRBV6-1 ASSEALDRGGYT
TRBV5-4 ASSSSGGSTDTQY
TRBV3-1/TRBV3-2 ASSQAGGSSYEQY
TRBV5-4 ASSAAGGANEKLF
TRBV30 AWSVLDEKLF
TRBV5-1 ASSYGGHPRGAIY
TRBV6-1 ASSENRPPETQY
TRBV19 ASSIGPGTGGTQPQH
TRBV30 AWSYGTANTEAF
TRBV7-9 ASSLVGRALAYGYT
TRBV9 ASSVGQPGTVLTYEQY
TRBV3-1/TRBV3-2 ASSQVRNEQY